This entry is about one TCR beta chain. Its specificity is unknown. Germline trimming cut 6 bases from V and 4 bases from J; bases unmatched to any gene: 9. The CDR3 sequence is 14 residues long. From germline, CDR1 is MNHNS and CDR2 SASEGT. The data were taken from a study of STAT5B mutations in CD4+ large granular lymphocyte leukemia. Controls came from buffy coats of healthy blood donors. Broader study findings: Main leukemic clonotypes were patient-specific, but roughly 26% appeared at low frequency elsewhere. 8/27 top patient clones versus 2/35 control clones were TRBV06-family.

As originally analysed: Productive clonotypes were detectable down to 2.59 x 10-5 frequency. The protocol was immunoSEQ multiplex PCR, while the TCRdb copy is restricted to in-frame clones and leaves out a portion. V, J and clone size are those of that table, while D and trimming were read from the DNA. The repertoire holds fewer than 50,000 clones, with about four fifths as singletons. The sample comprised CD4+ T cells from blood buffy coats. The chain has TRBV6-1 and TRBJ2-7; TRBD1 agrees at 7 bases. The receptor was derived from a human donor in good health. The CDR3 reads CASSPDRVRYEQYF. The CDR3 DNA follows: TGTGCCAGCAGCCCCGACAGGGTTCGGTACGAGCAGTACTTC.